Sequencing of this T cell receptor beta chain was carried out in a study of blood T cell repertoires in COVID-19. Study summary: Samples representing acute and convalescent COVID-19 were sourced from the United States, Italy and Spain. The cDNA or gDNA used as material had been derived from T cells, B-cell-depleted T cells, or PBMCs.

V was pared by 3 bases and J by 0 bases, with 5 bases between. The germline V gene encodes CDR1 KGHSH and CDR2 LQKENI. The CDR3 sequence is 13 residues long. Data came from immunoSEQ multiplex PCR; TCRdb stores just in-frame clones and leaves some out. The sample records 250,000 to 300,000 clones, around 90% being singletons. Across fewer than 25 US areas, participants ranged in age from about 18 to 90 years. The V gene is TRBV18, the J gene TRBJ1-1; D remains ambiguous. Input material: PBMCs or T cells enriched from blood (not recorded which). This clonotype was sampled from a woman aged 25 to 45 who had recovered from COVID-19. The CDR3 DNA follows: TGTGCCAGCTCACCCCCCGTGAACACTGAAGCTTTCTTT. Protein product: CASSPPVNTEAFF.